This T cell receptor (beta chain) emerged from a study of T-cell reconstitution after alpha-beta-depleted transplantation in children. Study-wide findings and caveats: Several hundred expanded graft clones reportedly were the source of alpha-beta T cells about two months after transplant.

About this clonotype itself: The antigen is undetermined.

Preparation of the TCRbeta library involved a method that used unique molecular identifiers. TCRdb itself ran the PCR reads through MiXCR, one entry per CDR3 protein. This repertoire shows around 450,000 distinct CDR3 sequences, around 15% found once; its top ten account for 25% to 30%. This CDR3 region has 13 residues. Trimming removed 4 bases at V and 5 bases at J, with 9 bases between. In germline, CDR1 is MGHRA, CDR2 YSYEKL. The clonotype originates from a boy under two years old who had a stem cell transplant for Wiskott-Aldrich syndrome, so the T cells may come from the graft donor. The specimen comprised PBMCs, mostly from graft donor cells, sampled 360 days after TCRalphabeta/CD19-depleted stem cell transplant. This chain joins TRBV4-1 and TRBJ1-5; D is undetermined. The CDR3 is CASSPLRDQPQHF. The DNA of the CDR3 is TGCGCCAGCAGCCCGCTAAGGGATCAGCCCCAGCATTTT.